This passage covers 11 T cell receptor beta chains from one sample sequenced in a study of CD8 T cells in Susac syndrome. When the RNA was reverse transcribed, random hexamers were used with an input of about 0.45 to 1 ug. MiXCR, applied by TCRdb to the immunoSEQ multiplex PCR reads, yields one record per CDR3 protein. The sample lists 100,000 to 150,000 distinct CDR3 sequences, more than 80% seen once, with roughly 0.3% in the top ten. Sequenced sample: CD8+ T cells from PBMCs. These TCRs come from a human donor with multiple sclerosis.

This chain uses TRBV10-3 with TRBJ1-2, with 7 bases aligning to TRBD1. CDR3 length equals 11 residues. V trimming: 11 bases; J trimming: 5 bases; junction bases outside the gene matches: 5. From germline, CDR1 is ENHRY and CDR2 SYGVKD. CDR3 nucleotides: TGTGCCGCCCAGACAGGGTATGGCTACACCTTC. Encoded protein: CAAQTGYGYTF.

The V gene is TRBV2, the J gene TRBJ2-1, with D perhaps matching TRBD1 or TRBD2 (6 bases each). CDR3 length: 13 residues. Trimming shortened V by 3 bases and J by 8 bases, and 11 bases separated the two germline ends. Germline assignment: CDR1 SNHLY and CDR2 FYNNEI. Here the CDR3 reads CASSDVGGDEQFF. Written as DNA, the CDR3 is TGTGCCAGCAGTGATGTCGGGGGCGATGAGCAGTTCTTC.

The genes are TRBV5-1 and TRBJ1-1, with D hard to call. V was pared by 1 base and J by 2 bases, with 3 bases between. Germline V lookup: CDR1 SGHRS, CDR2 YFSETQ. The CDR3 runs to 12 residues. CDR3 residues: CASSLSNTEAFF. Written as DNA, the CDR3 is TGCGCCAGCAGCTTGTCCAACACTGAAGCTTTCTTT. Variable domain in full (rest from reference TRBV5-1 and TRBJ1-1): KAGVTQTPRYLIKTRGQQVTLSCSPISGHRSVSWYQQTPGQGLQFLFEYFSETQRNKGNFPGRFSGRQFSNSRSEMNVSTLELGDSALYLCASSLSNTEAFFGQGTRLTVV.

The chain carries TRBV9 and TRBJ2-5; 7 bases line up with TRBD2. Per the germline V gene, CDR1 is SGDLS and CDR2 is YYNGEE. Trimming took 4 bases from V and 2 from J; bases not matched to a gene: 8. The CDR3 runs to 15 residues. The CDR3 nucleotides are TGTGCCAGCAGCACCGAGGGGAGGGTACAAGAGACCCAGTACTTC. Its protein product is CASSTEGRVQETQYF.

The rearrangement joins TRBV7-9 to TRBJ2-5, with D perhaps TRBD2 (6 bases). This CDR3 has 18 amino acids. Between the trimmed V and J ends, which lost 2 bases and 5 bases, there was a span of 24 bases. Germline loops: CDR1 SEHNR, CDR2 FQNEAQ (reference sequence). The CDR3 protein is CASSLPPHGGAKEETQYF. The CDR3 coding sequence is TGTGCCAGCAGCTTACCCCCCCACGGAGGGGCTAAGGAGGAGACCCAGTACTTC.

The chain carries TRBV3-1 and TRBJ2-7, with D perhaps TRBD2 (6 bases). The CDR3 covers 15 residues. In germline, CDR1 is LGHDT, CDR2 YNNKEL (reference sequence). Deletions cut 0 bases from V and 3 bases from J, with 12 bases between. The DNA for the CDR3 is TGTGCCAGCAGCCAAGAATGGGGCGGGAACTACGAGCAGTACTTC. Its translation: CASSQEWGGNYEQYF.

The genes are TRBV4-1 and TRBJ1-2, with D possibly matching TRBD1 (5 bases). V was shortened by 4 bases and J by 7 bases, with 25 bases between the two germline ends. There are 17 residues in the CDR3. CDR1 and CDR2 from the germline V gene are MGHRA and YSYEKL. CDR3 DNA: TGCGCCAGCAGCCGGGTCCCAGGGAGAGGGAGCTTCACTGGCTACACCTTC. Its protein is CASSRVPGRGSFTGYTF.

The chain carries TRBV2 and TRBJ2-5; 7 nucleotides match TRBD1. The CDR3 extends over 14 amino acids. With 8 bases clipped from V and 4 bases from J, the junction kept 10 bases outside the gene matches. In germline, CDR1 is SNHLY, CDR2 FYNNEI. CDR3 coding DNA: TGTGCCAGCGACCCCTACAGGGGTGGAGAGACCCAGTACTTC. It encodes CASDPYRGGETQYF.

V gene TRBV2 combines with J gene TRBJ2-7; D is unresolved. Trimming cost V 1 base and J 4 bases, with 5 bases left between them. The CDR3 contains 12 residues. Germline assignment: CDR1 SNHLY and CDR2 FYNNEI. The CDR3: CASSEGGYEQYV. CDR3 in DNA: TGTGCCAGCAGTGAAGGGGGTTACGAGCAGTACGTC.

The chain carries TRBV29-1 and TRBJ1-2; possibly TRBD1 for D (5 bases). V lost 1 base to trimming and J lost 2 bases, with 8 bases between them. CDR1 and CDR2 (germline): SQVTM, ANQGSEA. The CDR3 is 13 amino acids. DNA for the CDR3: TGCAGCGTTGAAGTTTCAGGGAACTATGGCTACACCTTC. Translating gives CSVEVSGNYGYTF.

This clonotype was recorded a few times. This chain joins TRBV18 and TRBJ2-3; D may match TRBD1 or TRBD2 (5 bases each). Germline CDR1 KGHSH, CDR2 LQKENI. V gave up 0 bases and J gave up 2 bases, with 6 bases separating them. This CDR3 is built from 14 residues. CDR3 region: CASSPPGDTDTQYF. CDR3 bases: TGTGCCAGCTCACCACCGGGGGACACAGATACGCAGTATTTT.